This T cell receptor (beta chain) was profiled in a study of OX40 agonist ivuxolimab in advanced cancers. Study-level information: Patients receiving dose escalation had hepatocellular carcinoma, melanoma, renal cell or head and neck cancer.

This clone was found once. Antigen specificity is unknown. Study-level findings and limits: Blood T cells, both CD4+ and CD8+, expanded clonally by week 6 at 0.1 to 3.0 mg/kg. Among the least clonally expanded were partial responders at 0.1-3.0 mg/kg.

The germline V gene encodes CDR1 MNHEY and CDR2 SMNVEV (reference sequence). The V segment lost 5 bases and the J segment 5 bases; nucleotides outside the gene matches: 1. The CDR3 has 13 residues. Assay used: immunoSEQ multiplex PCR; TCRdb lists only in-frame clones, some missing. The table lists just over 50,000 clones, roughly 80% of them singletons. The clonotype comes from an adult with an advanced solid tumor such as melanoma, head and neck, liver or kidney cancer. The V gene is TRBV27, the J gene TRBJ1-5, with TRBD1 identical over 9 bases. Source: CD4+ or CD8+ T cells sorted from blood, taken in a trial of the OX40 agonist ivuxolimab. DNA for the CDR3: TGTGCCAGCAGTCGGACAGGGGATCAGCCCCAGCATTTT. Amino acid sequence: CASSRTGDQPQHF.